The text below deals with one T cell receptor (beta chain). Within the sample, other DNA sequences also encode this same CDR3. Naive CD8 cells, CD45RO-negative and positively selected for CCR7, excluded terminally differentiated effector memory CD45RA+ cells. The authors' processing: There were no quality scores in the junction-only immunoSEQ sequences, so filtering differed. Data came from immunoSEQ multiplex PCR; TCRdb stores just in-frame clones and leaves some out. Clone size and V and J calls were adopted from that table, with D and trimming inferred from the DNA. The table shows roughly 2,000,000 clones, with just under 95% occurring only once. This sample stems from a study of shared clonotypes between healthy human individuals. Germline V lookup: CDR1 SGHVS, CDR2 FQNEAQ. V lost 5 bases and J 4 bases, leaving 9 bases between the germline ends. This CDR3 has 13 residues.

The TCR originated in a man aged 18-30 years in good health. Some clones in this sample may be carry-over from other donors' samples. Sequencing input: naive CD8+ T cells from PBMCs. The chain links TRBV7-8 to TRBJ2-1, with a tentative D call TRBD1 (6 bases). The CDR3: CASSLGAYNEQFF. The CDR3 DNA follows: TGTGCCAGCAGCCTGGGGGCTTACAATGAGCAGTTCTTC.